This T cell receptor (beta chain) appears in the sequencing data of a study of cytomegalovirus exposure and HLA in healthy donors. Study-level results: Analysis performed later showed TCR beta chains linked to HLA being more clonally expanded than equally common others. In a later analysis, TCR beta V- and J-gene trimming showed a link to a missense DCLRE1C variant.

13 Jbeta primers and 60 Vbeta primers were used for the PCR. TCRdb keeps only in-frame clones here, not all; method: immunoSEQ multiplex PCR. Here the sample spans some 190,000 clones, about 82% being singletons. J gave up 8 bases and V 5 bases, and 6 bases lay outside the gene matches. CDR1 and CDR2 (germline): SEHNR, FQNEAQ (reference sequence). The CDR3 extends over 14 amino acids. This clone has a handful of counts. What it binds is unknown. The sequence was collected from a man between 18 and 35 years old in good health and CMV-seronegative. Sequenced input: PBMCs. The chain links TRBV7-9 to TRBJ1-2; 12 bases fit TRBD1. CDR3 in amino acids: CASSRGQGAEGYTF. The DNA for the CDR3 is TGTGCCAGCAGCCGGGGACAGGGGGCGGAAGGCTACACCTTC.